This is a list of T cell receptor beta chains from one sample in a study of T cells in localized non-small cell lung cancer. Clones were sequenced by immunoSEQ multiplex PCR, and TCRdb holds only the in-frame ones, with some missing. Here the sample spans 40,000 to 60,000 clones, roughly 79% being singletons. Sequences were derived from peripheral blood mononuclear cells, sampled before any cancer treatment. The receptors shown here come from a man aged 40-75 years with stage III lung adenocarcinoma. Each CDR3 is given with its conserved first and last residue. The order of the fields is D gene, J gene, V gene, CDR3 protein, CDR3 DNA. The D gene is left open where the match is weak.

TRBD1 | TRBJ1-1 | TRBV12-5 | CASGPGQSNTEAFF | TGTGCTAGTGGTCCGGGACAGTCGAACACTGAAGCTTTCTTT
. | TRBJ2-3 | TRBV5-1 | CASSFPPGRGGADTQYF | TGCGCCAGCAGCTTCCCCCCCGGGCGGGGTGGCGCAGATACGCAGTATTTT
. | TRBJ1-2 | TRBV6-5 | CASSRTPNYGYTF | TGTGCCAGCAGTAGGACACCGAACTATGGCTACACCTTC
TRBD2 | TRBJ2-2 | TRBV6-5 | CASRISGGAGGELFF | TGTGCCAGCAGGATTAGCGGGGGGGCTGGCGGGGAGCTGTTTTTT
. | TRBJ2-4 | TRBV6-6 | CASTLPPANIQYF | TGTGCCAGCACCCTACCCCCGGCGAACATTCAGTACTTC
. | TRBJ2-2 | TRBV6-6 | CASSYYRVTGELFF | TGTGCCAGCAGTTATTACAGAGTCACCGGGGAGCTGTTTTTT
. | TRBJ2-7 | TRBV15 | CATSRDQLGGEQYF | TGTGCCACCAGCAGAGATCAATTAGGTGGCGAGCAGTACTTC
. | TRBJ2-2 | TRBV19 | CASSTHRNTGELFF | TGTGCCAGTAGTACACACAGGAACACCGGGGAGCTGTTTTTT
. | TRBJ2-5 | TRBV7-2 | CASTLGSGETQYF | TGTGCCAGCACCCTAGGGAGTGGTGAGACCCAGTACTTC
. | TRBJ1-2 | TRBV7-2 | CASSLVNGGNIRNF | TGTGCCAGCAGCTTAGTAAATGGAGGAAACATTAGAAACTTC
. | TRBJ2-2 | TRBV11-2 | CASSLDLWGANTGELFF | TGTGCCAGCAGCTTAGATCTGTGGGGCGCGAACACCGGGGAGCTGTTTTTT
. | TRBJ2-3 | TRBV10-1 | CASSDRTDTQYF | TGCGCCAGCAGTGATAGGACAGATACGCAGTATTTT
. | TRBJ2-2 | TRBV9 | CASSGGANTGELFF | TGTGCCAGCAGCGGGGGAGCGAACACCGGGGAGCTGTTTTTT
. | TRBJ2-7 | TRBV6-1 | CATLWTPLNSEQYF | TGTGCCACCCTTTGGACCCCGTTAAATTCCGAGCAGTACTTC